The 19 T cell receptor beta chains given below trace back to one sample, sequenced in a study of T cell repertoires in cytomegalovirus infection. TCRdb independently ran MiXCR on the reads; one entry per CDR3 protein. Of fewer than 950,000 distinct CDR3 sequences in the sample, over 25% were seen once. For these TCRs, the target antigens are not known. The material was cultured CD8+ T cells from PBMCs, obtained from culture after CMV antigen stimulation. These receptors all come from a human donor in good health (CMV status not recorded). Some clones in this sample may be carry-over from other donors' samples.

This chain connects TRBV27 to TRBJ2-7; D unclear. Germline V lookup: CDR1 MNHEY, CDR2 SMNVEV (reference sequence). V lost 2 bases and J lost 0, with 8 bases in between. The CDR3 has 14 residues. CDR3 sequence: CASSLNLLSYEQYF. DNA of the CDR3: TGTGCCAGCAGTTTAAACCTCCTCTCCTACGAGCAGTACTTC.

The chain couples TRBV4-1 to TRBJ1-1, with D tentatively TRBD1 (5 bases). CDR3 length: 16 residues. The germline CDR1 and CDR2 sequences are MGHRA and YSYEKL. The V end lost 0 bases, the J end lost 4 bases, and 15 bases lay between the germline ends. In DNA form, the CDR3 reads TGCGCCAGCAGCCAAGAACAGAGGGTTGGGGGCACTGAAGCTTTCTTT. Translating it yields CASSQEQRVGGTEAFF.

V gene TRBV28 combines with J gene TRBJ2-1, with 10 bases that match TRBD2. Per germline, CDR1 MDHEN and CDR2 SYDVKM. After removal of 5 bases from V and 8 bases from J, the junction contained 12 bases not matched to a gene. The CDR3 runs to 16 residues. CDR3 loop: CASSAFDSGGVDEQFF. The CDR3, as DNA: TGTGCCAGCAGTGCTTTTGACAGCGGGGGGGTCGATGAGCAGTTCTTC.

The chain combines TRBV12-3 or TRBV12-4 with TRBJ2-1, with D unclear. CDR3 length equals 14 residues. The V and J ends lost 10 bases and 6 bases respectively, with 19 bases between them. The CDR3 sequence is CANNFPGPSNEQFF. The CDR3 DNA sequence: TGTGCCAACAATTTTCCGGGTCCGAGCAATGAGCAGTTCTTC.

The V gene is TRBV6-1, the J gene TRBJ1-2, with D hard to call. CDR1 is MNHNS, CDR2 SASEGT, per germline. Trimming left V 8 bases short and J 3 bases short, with 16 bases between. The CDR3 is 14 amino acids. The CDR3: CASGLTRSYYGYTF. The DNA for the CDR3 is TGTGCCAGCGGGCTTACAAGATCATACTATGGCTACACCTTC.

The chain recombines TRBV7-9 with TRBJ2-4, with a possible D match to TRBD2 (6 bases). CDR1 and CDR2 from the germline V gene are SEHNR and FQNEAQ (reference sequence). Trimming removed 3 bases from V and 3 bases from J, with 9 bases in between. This CDR3 region has 14 residues. The CDR3 spells CASSFWDFKNIQYF. The CDR3 nucleotides are TGTGCCAGCAGCTTCTGGGACTTCAAAAACATTCAGTACTTC.

In this sample, this clonotype turned up a few times. The V and J genes are TRBV12-3 or TRBV12-4 and TRBJ2-2; TRBD1 agrees at 8 bases. The CDR3 spans 17 residues. After removal of 7 bases from V and 1 base from J, the junction contained 11 bases not matched to a gene. The CDR3 nucleotides read TGTGCCAGCACCCGAGAGTCAGGGGGCCTGAACACCGGGGAGCTGTTTTTT. As protein: CASTRESGGLNTGELFF.

This clonotype was detected a few times. The chain is built from TRBV7-6 and TRBJ2-7; 7 bases match TRBD2. The CDR3 sequence is 14 residues long. Germline CDR1 is SGHVS and CDR2 is FNYEAQ. The junction had 6 bases not matched to a gene; V was cut back by 4 bases and J by 3 bases. This CDR3 is CASSSLGTNYEQYF. The CDR3, as DNA: TGTGCCAGCAGCTCACTGGGGACTAACTACGAGCAGTACTTC.

As for this clonotype: A much larger clone differs by one base, so this may be a read error. V and J are TRBV7-9 and TRBJ2-1; tentative D call: TRBD2 (6 bases). This CDR3 spans 17 amino acids. The V end was cut by 0 bases, the J end by 1 base, with 13 bases between. The germline V gene has CDR1 SEHNR and CDR2 FQNEAQ (reference sequence). The CDR3 nucleotides read TGTGCCAGCAGCTTAGCGCGGGGCGGGGTTTCCTACAATGAGCAGTTCTTC. Its translation: CASSLARGGVSYNEQFF.

The sample holds a few counts of this clonotype. The chain couples TRBV12-3 or TRBV12-4 to TRBJ1-2; D unresolved. Trimming took 3 bases from V and 8 from J, leaving 16 bases between them. The length of the CDR3 is 14 residues. The CDR3 coding sequence is TGTGCCAGCAGTTTTGGACCCCTGTATGAAGGCTACACCTTC. Its protein is CASSFGPLYEGYTF.

The rearrangement joins TRBV20-1 to TRBJ1-2, with 8 bases lining up with TRBD1. After removal of 3 bases from V and 3 bases from J, the junction contained 18 bases not matched to a gene. The CDR3 runs 18 residues. Germline assignment: CDR1 DFQATT and CDR2 SNEGSKA (reference sequence). CDR3 amino acids: CSASKYRETGVLDYGYTF. Here the CDR3 DNA reads TGCAGTGCTAGCAAATACAGGGAGACAGGGGTCCTGGACTATGGCTACACCTTC.

Concerning this clonotype itself: A far larger clone differs by one base, so this is likely a read error. This sequence joins TRBV7-2 and TRBJ1-1; a weak D match, TRBD1 (5 bases). The CDR3 runs 13 residues. Germline V gene sequence: CDR1 SGHTA, CDR2 FQGNSA. The CDR3 sequence: CVSSLTENTEAFF. As DNA, the CDR3 is TGTGTCAGCAGCCTGACAGAGAACACTGAAGCTTTCTTT.

The CDR3 DNA sequence: TGTGCCAGCAGTCCCGACTATGAGGGACGGGAGGTGAAGGAGACCCAGTACTTC. It specifies CASSPDYEGREVKETQYF. J is TRBJ2-5 and V is TRBV28; 7 bases match TRBD2. The CDR3 consists of 18 residues. CDR1 and CDR2 (germline): MDHEN, SYDVKM. V was clipped by 5 bases and J by 5 bases; unmatched bases: 20. Full variable domain (missing parts from reference TRBV28 and TRBJ2-5): DVKVTQSSRYLVKRTGEKVFLECVQDMDHENMFWYRQDPGLGLRLIYFSYDVKMKEKGDIPEGYSVSREKKERFSLILESASTNQTSMYLCASSPDYEGREVKETQYFGPGTRLLVL.

DNA of the CDR3: TGTGCCAGCAGCTCAGATGGGAGTGCTGACAATGAGCAGTTCTTC. This encodes CASSSDGSADNEQFF. The J gene is TRBJ2-1, the V gene TRBV11-2, with D possibly TRBD2 on 5 matching bases. Trimming pared 4 bases from V and 5 bases from J, leaving 15 bases between. Looked up from germline, CDR1 is SGHAT and CDR2 is FQNNGV. The CDR3 is 15 residues long.

The chain is built from TRBV4-1 and TRBJ2-7, with 8 nucleotides matching TRBD2. The CDR3 has 14 amino acids. Losses at the gene ends were 3 bases for V and 0 bases for J; bases not matched to a gene: 1. In germline, CDR1 is MGHRA, CDR2 YSYEKL. The DNA for the CDR3 is TGCGCCAGCAGCCAGCGGGGGGCCTCCTACGAGCAGTACTTC. Translating gives CASSQRGASYEQYF.

The rearrangement uses TRBV6-6 and TRBJ1-2; TRBD1 matches at 10 bases. Looked up from germline, CDR1 is MNHNY and CDR2 is SVGAGI (reference sequence). This CDR3 is 14 amino acids long. V shed 4 bases and J 8 bases; nucleotides not matched to a gene: 7. CDR3 coding DNA: TGTGCCAGCAGTTTAGGACAGGGGGTAGGAGGCTACACCTTC. It codes for CASSLGQGVGGYTF.

This clonotype has only a few counts. V gene TRBV6-1 combines with J gene TRBJ1-5; D is unclear. Germline V lookup: CDR1 MNHNS, CDR2 SASEGT. V gave up 3 bases and J gave up 3 bases, with 18 bases separating them. The CDR3 totals 17 residues. The CDR3 sequence: CASSESRAFGFNQPQHF. DNA for the CDR3: TGTGCCAGCAGTGAGAGTCGGGCGTTTGGATTCAATCAGCCCCAGCATTTT.

In its sample, this clonotype was seen a few times. This chain connects TRBV19 to TRBJ2-1; TRBD1 matches 7 bases. Germline CDR1 reads LNHDA; CDR2 reads SQIVND (reference sequence). Trimming at V came to 6 bases and at J to 5 bases, leaving 13 bases not matched to a gene. CDR3 length: 16 residues. The CDR3 sequence: CASRGGPGQPDNEQFF. The CDR3 region has the DNA TGTGCCAGTAGAGGGGGACCGGGACAGCCGGACAATGAGCAGTTCTTC. The full variable domain, rest sourced from reference TRBV19 and TRBJ2-1, is DGGITQSPKYLFRKEGQNVTLSCEQNLNHDAMYWYRQDPGQGLRLIYYSQIVNDFQKGDIAEGYSVSREKKESFPLTVTSAQKNPTAFYLCASRGGPGQPDNEQFFGPGTRLTVL.

The gene calls are TRBV7-9 and TRBJ1-4, with TRBD1 matching over 9 bases. CDR1 is SEHNR and CDR2 is FQNEAQ in the germline V gene (reference sequence). V was pared by 5 bases and J by 12 bases, with 7 bases of the junction left unmatched. This CDR3 contains 13 residues. The CDR3 loop is CASSPQGARELFF. The CDR3 DNA is TGTGCCAGCAGCCCACAGGGGGCGCGGGAACTGTTTTTT.